The source of this T cell receptor (beta chain) is a study of T-cell memory formation after mild COVID-19. Trimming cost V 6 bases and J 4 bases; bases outside gene matches: 7. This CDR3 contains 14 residues. A single record per CDR3 protein comes from TCRdb applying MiXCR to the 5' RACE reads. In the table there are about 290,000 distinct CDR3 sequences, about a sixth of which are singletons. Sequenced sample: PBMCs or a T cell subset sorted from them (not recorded which). The chain carries TRBV12-3 or TRBV12-4 and TRBJ2-3; 7 bases map to TRBD1. The TCR sequence derives from a man aged 18-30 years who had mild COVID-19 (a few samples of this study predate the infection). Cell type and time point are not known. Written as DNA, the CDR3 is TGTGCCAGCAGGGAGAGCCAGGGGGCAGATACGCAGTATTTT. Protein product: CASRESQGADTQYF.